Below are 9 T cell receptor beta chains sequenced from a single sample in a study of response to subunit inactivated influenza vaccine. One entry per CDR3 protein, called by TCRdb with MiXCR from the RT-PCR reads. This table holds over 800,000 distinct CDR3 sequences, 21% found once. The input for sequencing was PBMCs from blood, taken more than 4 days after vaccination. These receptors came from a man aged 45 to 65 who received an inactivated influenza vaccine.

The CDR3 DNA is TGTGCCAGCAGTGTCCTAGCGGGAGGGATCTACGAGCAGTACTTC. It translates to CASSVLAGGIYEQYF. V gene TRBV28 combines with J gene TRBJ2-7; 12 bases map to TRBD2. V lost 5 bases, J lost 3 bases, and 5 bases stayed unmatched. This CDR3 contains 15 residues. Germline CDR1 reads MDHEN; CDR2 reads SYDVKM.

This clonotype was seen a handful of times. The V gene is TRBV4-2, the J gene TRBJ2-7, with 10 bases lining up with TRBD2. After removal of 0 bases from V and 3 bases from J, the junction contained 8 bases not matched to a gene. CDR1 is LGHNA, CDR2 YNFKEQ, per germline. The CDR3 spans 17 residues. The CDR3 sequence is CASSQDHGTSAIYEQYF. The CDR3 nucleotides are TGTGCCAGCAGCCAAGATCATGGGACTAGCGCAATCTACGAGCAGTACTTC.

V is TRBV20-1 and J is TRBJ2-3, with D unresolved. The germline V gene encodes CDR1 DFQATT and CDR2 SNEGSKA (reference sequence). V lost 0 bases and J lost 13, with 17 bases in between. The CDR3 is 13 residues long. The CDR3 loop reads CSARDPGLELEYF. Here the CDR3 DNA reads TGCAGTGCTAGAGACCCCGGGTTGGAGTTGGAGTATTTT.

CDR3 protein: CASSRFLARSSYEQYF. CDR3 bases: TGTGCCAGCAGTCGATTCCTAGCGCGGAGCTCCTACGAGCAGTACTTC. This chain links TRBV6-1 with TRBJ2-7; D is possibly TRBD2 (6 bases). Germline V gene sequence: CDR1 MNHNS, CDR2 SASEGT. V lost 5 bases and J 0 bases, leaving 17 bases between the germline ends. The CDR3 extends over 16 amino acids.

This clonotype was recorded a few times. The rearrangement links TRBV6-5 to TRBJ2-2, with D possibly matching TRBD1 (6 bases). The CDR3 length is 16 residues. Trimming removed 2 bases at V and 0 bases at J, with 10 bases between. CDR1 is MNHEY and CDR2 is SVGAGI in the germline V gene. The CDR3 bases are TGTGCCAGCAGTTACGAGACAGGTTCGAACACCGGGGAGCTGTTTTTT. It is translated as CASSYETGSNTGELFF.

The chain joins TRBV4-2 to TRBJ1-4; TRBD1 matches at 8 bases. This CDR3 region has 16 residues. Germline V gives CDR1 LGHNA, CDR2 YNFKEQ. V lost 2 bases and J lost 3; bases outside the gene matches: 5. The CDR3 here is CASSQQGAGSNEKLFF. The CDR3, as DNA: TGTGCCAGCAGCCAACAGGGGGCGGGTTCTAATGAAAAACTGTTTTTT.

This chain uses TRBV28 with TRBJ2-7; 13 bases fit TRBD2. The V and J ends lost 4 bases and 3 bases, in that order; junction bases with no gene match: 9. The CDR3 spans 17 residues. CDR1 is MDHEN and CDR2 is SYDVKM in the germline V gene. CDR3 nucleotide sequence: TGTGCCAGCAGTTCCCCCGGACTAGCGGGGGATAACTACGAGCAGTACTTC. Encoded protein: CASSSPGLAGDNYEQYF.

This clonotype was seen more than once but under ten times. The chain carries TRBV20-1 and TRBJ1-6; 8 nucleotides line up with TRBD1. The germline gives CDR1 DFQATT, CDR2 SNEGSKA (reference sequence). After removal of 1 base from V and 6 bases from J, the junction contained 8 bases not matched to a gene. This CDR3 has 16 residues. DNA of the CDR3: TGCAGTGCTAGAGTGGAGCAGGGGGCGGGTAATTCACCCCTCCACTTT. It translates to CSARVEQGAGNSPLHF.

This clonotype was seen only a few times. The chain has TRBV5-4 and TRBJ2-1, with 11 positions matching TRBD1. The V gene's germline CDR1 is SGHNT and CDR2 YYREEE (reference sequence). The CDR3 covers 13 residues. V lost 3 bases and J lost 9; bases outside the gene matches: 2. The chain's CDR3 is CASSWTGGSEQFF. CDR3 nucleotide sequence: TGTGCCAGCAGCTGGACAGGGGGCAGTGAGCAGTTCTTC.